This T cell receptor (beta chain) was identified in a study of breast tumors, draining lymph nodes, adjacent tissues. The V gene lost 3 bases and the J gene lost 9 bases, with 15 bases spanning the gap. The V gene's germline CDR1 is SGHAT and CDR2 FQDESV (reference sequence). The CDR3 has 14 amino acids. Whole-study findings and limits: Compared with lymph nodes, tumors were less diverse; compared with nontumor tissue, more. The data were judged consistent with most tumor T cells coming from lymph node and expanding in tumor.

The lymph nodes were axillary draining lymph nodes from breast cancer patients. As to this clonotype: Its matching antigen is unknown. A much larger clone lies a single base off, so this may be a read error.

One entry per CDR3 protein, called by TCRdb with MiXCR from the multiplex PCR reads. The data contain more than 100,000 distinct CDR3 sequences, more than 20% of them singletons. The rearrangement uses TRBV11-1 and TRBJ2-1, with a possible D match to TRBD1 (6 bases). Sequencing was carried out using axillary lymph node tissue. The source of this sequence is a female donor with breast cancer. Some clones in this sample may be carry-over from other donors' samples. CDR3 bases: TGTGCCAGCAGCTTCATCAGGGGCAGGAGTGAGCAGTTCTTC. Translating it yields CASSFIRGRSEQFF. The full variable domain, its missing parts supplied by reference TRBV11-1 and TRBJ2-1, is EAEVAQSPRYKITEKSQAVAFWCDPISGHATLYWYRQILGQGPELLVQFQDESVVDDSQLPKDRFSAERLKGVDSTLKIQPAELGDSAMYLCASSFIRGRSEQFFGPGTRLTVL.